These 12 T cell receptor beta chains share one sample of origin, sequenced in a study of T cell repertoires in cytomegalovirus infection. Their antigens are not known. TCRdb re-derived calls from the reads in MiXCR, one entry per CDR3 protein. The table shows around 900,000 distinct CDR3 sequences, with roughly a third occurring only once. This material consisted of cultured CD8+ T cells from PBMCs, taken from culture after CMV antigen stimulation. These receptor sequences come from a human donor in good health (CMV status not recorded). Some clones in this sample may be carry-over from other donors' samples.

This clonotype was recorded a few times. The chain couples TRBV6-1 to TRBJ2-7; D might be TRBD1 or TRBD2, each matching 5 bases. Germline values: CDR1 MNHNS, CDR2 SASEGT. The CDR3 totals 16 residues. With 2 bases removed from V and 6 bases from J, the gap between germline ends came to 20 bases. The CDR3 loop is CASSELISGAAGEQYV. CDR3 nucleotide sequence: TGTGCCAGCAGTGAATTAATCTCTGGGGCCGCGGGCGAGCAGTACGTC.

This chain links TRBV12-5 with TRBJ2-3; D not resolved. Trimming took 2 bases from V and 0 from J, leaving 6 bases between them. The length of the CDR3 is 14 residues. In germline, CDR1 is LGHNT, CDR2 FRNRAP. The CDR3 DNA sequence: TGTGCTAGTGGTTTGAGGCTGAGCACAGATACGCAGTATTTT. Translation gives CASGLRLSTDTQYF.

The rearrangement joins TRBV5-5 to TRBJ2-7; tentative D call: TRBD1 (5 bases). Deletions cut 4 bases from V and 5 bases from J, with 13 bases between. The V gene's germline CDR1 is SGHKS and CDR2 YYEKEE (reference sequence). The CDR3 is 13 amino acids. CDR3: CASSIQGYDEQYF. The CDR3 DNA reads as TGTGCCAGCAGCATTCAGGGATACGACGAGCAGTACTTC.

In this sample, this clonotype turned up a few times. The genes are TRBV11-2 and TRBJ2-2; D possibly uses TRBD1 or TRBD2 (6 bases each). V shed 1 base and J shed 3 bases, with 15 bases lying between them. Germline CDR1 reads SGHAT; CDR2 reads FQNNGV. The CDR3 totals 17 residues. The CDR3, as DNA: TGTGCCAGCAGCTTAGGTTGGGGGGCCCTCGACACCGGGGAGCTGTTTTTT. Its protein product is CASSLGWGALDTGELFF.

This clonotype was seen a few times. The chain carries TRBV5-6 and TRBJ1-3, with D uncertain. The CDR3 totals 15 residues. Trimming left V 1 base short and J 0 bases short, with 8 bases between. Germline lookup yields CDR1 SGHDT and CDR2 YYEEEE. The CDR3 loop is CASSLRTRSGNTIYF. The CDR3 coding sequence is TGTGCCAGCAGCTTGAGGACTCGCTCTGGAAACACCATATATTTT.

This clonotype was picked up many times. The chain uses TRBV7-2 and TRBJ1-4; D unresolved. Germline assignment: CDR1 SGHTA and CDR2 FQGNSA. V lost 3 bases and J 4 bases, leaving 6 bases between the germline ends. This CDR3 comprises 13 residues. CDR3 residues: CASSLDHNEKLFF. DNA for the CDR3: TGTGCCAGCAGCTTGGATCATAATGAAAAACTGTTTTTT. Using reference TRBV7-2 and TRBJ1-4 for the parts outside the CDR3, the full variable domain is GAGVSQSPSNKVTEKGKDVELRCDPISGHTALYWYRQSLGQGLEFLIYFQGNSAPDKSGLPSDRFSAERTGGSVSTLTIQRTQQEDSAVYLCASSLDHNEKLFFGSGTQLSVL.

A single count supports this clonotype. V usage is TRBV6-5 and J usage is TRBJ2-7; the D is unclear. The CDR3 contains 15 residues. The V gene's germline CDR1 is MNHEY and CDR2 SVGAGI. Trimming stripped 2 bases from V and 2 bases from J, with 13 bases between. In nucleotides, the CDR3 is TGTGCCAGCAGTTACGGGGAAAGAGAGGCCTACGAGCAGTACTTC. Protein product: CASSYGEREAYEQYF.

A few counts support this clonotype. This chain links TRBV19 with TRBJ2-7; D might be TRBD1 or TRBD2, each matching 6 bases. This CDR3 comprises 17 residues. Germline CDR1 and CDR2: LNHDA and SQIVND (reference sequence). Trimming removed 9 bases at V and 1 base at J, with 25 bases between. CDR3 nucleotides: TGTGCCAGCTGGGGGGCAGGGGAAGAAACAGGGTCCTACGAGCAGTACTTC. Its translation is CASWGAGEETGSYEQYF.

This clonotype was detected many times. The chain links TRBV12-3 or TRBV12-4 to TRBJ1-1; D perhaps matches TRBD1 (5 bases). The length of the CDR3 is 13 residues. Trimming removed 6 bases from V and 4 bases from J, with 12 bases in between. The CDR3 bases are TGTGCCAGCAGCCTAGGGACGTCCACTGAAGCTTTCTTT. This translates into CASSLGTSTEAFF.

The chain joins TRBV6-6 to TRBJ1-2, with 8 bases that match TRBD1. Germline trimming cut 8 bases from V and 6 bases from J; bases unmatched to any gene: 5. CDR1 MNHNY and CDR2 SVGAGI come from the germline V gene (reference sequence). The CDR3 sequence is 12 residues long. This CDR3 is CASLDRVHGYTF. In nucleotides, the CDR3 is TGTGCCAGCCTGGACAGGGTTCATGGCTACACCTTC.

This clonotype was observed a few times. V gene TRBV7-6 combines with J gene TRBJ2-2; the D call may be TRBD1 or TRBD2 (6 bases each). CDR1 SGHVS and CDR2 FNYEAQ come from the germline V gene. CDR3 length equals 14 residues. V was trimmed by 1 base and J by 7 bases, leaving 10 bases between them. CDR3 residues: CASSLGGGHGELFF. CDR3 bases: TGTGCCAGCAGCTTAGGAGGGGGGCACGGGGAGCTGTTTTTT.

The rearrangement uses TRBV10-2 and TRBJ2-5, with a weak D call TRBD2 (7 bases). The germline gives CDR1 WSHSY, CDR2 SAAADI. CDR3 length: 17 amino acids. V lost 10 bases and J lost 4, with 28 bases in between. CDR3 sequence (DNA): TGCGCCACCTCACAGAGGGGGGGGGCTTTCTTCGGAGAGACCCAGTACTTC. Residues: CATSQRGGAFFGETQYF.